This T cell receptor (beta chain) originates from a study of STAT5B mutations in CD4+ large granular lymphocyte leukemia. Overall study: Among healthy controls, a particular HLA allele went with more CDR3 'QG' motifs. Findings and limits, study-wide: No patients shared main leukemic clonotypes, though roughly 27% appeared at low frequency elsewhere. 8/27 top patient clones versus 2/35 control clones were TRBV06-family.

Per germline, CDR1 SGHAT and CDR2 FQNNGV. The CDR3 has 13 residues. Trimming removed 5 bases from V and 2 bases from J; junction bases left unmatched: 2. The assay was run at survey level. Sequencing was performed with immunoSEQ multiplex PCR; in TCRdb, only in-frame clones are kept and a portion is missing. The data contain 37,000 or so clones, about 88% of them singletons. In regard to this clone: What it binds is not known.

Sequenced input: CD4+ T cells from blood buffy coats. The receptor's source is a human donor in good health. The chain uses TRBV11-2 and TRBJ2-5, with TRBD1 matching 7 bases. The CDR3 DNA reads as TGTGCCAGCAGCCGGGGACAGCAAGAGACCCAGTACTTC. It specifies CASSRGQQETQYF. Full variable domain (outside the CDR3, taken from reference TRBV11-2 and TRBJ2-5): EAGVAQSPRYKIIEKRQSVAFWCNPISGHATLYWYQQILGQGPKLLIQFQNNGVVDDSQLPKDRFSAERLKGVDSTLKIQPAKLEDSAVYLCASSRGQQETQYFGPGTRLLVL.